This is a list of T cell receptor beta chains from one sample in a study of somatic mutations in cytotoxic T cells in rheumatoid arthritis. The table came from immunoSEQ multiplex PCR; TCRdb's copy has only in-frame clones and leaves some out. The sample has about 11,000 clones, around four fifths seen once. Material: CD8+ T cells sorted from blood. Receptor source: a woman in her fifties or sixties with rheumatoid arthritis. CDR3s include the opening cysteine and the closing phenylalanine or tryptophan. D genes are given only for firm matches. Rows may omit the clone size; those that give it use once, few, many or a size class.

D gene	V gene	clone size	J gene	CDR3 protein	CDR3 DNA
-	TRBV27	-	TRBJ1-2	CASSLTGNYGYTF	TGTGCCAGCAGTCTGACAGGAAACTATGGCTACACCTTC
TRBD1	TRBV28	-	TRBJ1-1	CASSLTGGNTEAFF	TGTGCCAGCAGCTTGACAGGGGGCAACACTGAAGCTTTCTTT
-	TRBV7-6	-	TRBJ2-3	CASSLPADTQYF	TGTGCCAGCAGCTTACCGGCAGATACGCAGTATTTT
-	TRBV28	-	TRBJ2-3	CASSLGGLDTQYF	TGTGCCAGCAGTTTAGGCGGGCTGGATACGCAGTATTTT
-	TRBV19	-	TRBJ2-7	CASSEGTVFYEQYF	TGTGCCAGTAGTGAGGGGACTGTGTTCTACGAGCAGTACTTC
-	TRBV7-8	-	TRBJ1-4	CASSQFWAGVNEKLFF	TGTGCCAGCAGCCAATTTTGGGCAGGGGTTAATGAAAAACTGTTTTTT
-	TRBV12-5	few	TRBJ2-2	CASGFTGSPTGELFF	TGTGCTAGTGGTTTTACAGGTTCCCCCACCGGGGAGCTGTTTTTT
-	TRBV15	-	TRBJ2-3	CATSRERVERYF	TGTGCCACCAGCAGAGAGAGGGTTGAGCGGTATTTT
TRBD2	TRBV4-1	-	TRBJ2-7	CASSQVGTSGSYEQYF	TGCGCCAGCAGCCAAGTCGGGACTAGCGGATCCTACGAGCAGTACTTC
TRBD1	TRBV6-5	-	TRBJ2-7	CASSRDRVDEQYF	TGTGCCAGCAGCCGGGACAGGGTGGACGAGCAGTACTTC
TRBD1	TRBV4-1	-	TRBJ2-5	CASSPETGVGETQYF	TGCGCCAGCAGCCCGGAGACAGGGGTGGGAGAGACCCAGTACTTC
TRBD2	TRBV29-1	-	TRBJ2-7	CSVPRRGRYSYEQYF	TGCAGCGTTCCTCGCCGCGGGAGGTACTCCTACGAGCAGTACTTC
TRBD2	TRBV19	once	TRBJ2-1	CASSSPGASGVNEQFF	TGTGCCAGTAGTTCGCCAGGGGCTAGCGGGGTCAATGAGCAGTTCTTC
-	TRBV7-9	-	TRBJ2-7	CASSDDFATAASYEQYF	TGTGCCAGCAGCGACGACTTTGCTACCGCCGCTTCCTACGAGCAGTACTTC
TRBD1	TRBV5-8	-	TRBJ2-7	CASSFTGGLGFDEQYF	TGTGCCAGCAGCTTTACAGGGGGCCTCGGGTTTGACGAGCAGTACTTC
-	TRBV19	-	TRBJ2-1	CASSEEGGHNEQFF	TGTGCCAGTAGTGAGGAGGGGGGGCACAATGAGCAGTTCTTC
TRBD1	TRBV5-1	-	TRBJ1-2	CASKEGTVNGYTF	TGCGCCAGCAAAGAAGGGACAGTTAATGGCTACACCTTC
TRBD1	TRBV2	-	TRBJ1-5	CASSEGQGGQPQHF	TGTGCCAGCAGTGAAGGGCAGGGGGGTCAGCCCCAGCATTTT
TRBD2	TRBV28	once	TRBJ2-2	CASSLTAGAGELFF	TGTGCCAGCAGTTTAACTGCGGGAGCCGGGGAGCTGTTTTTT
TRBD2	TRBV11-2	once	TRBJ2-1	CASSSGSYNEQFF	TGTGCCAGCAGCAGCGGGAGTTACAATGAGCAGTTCTTC
TRBD2	TRBV28	-	TRBJ2-7	CASSRLALTYEQYF	TGTGCCAGCAGCCGACTAGCGCTTACCTACGAGCAGTACTTC
TRBD2	TRBV28	-	TRBJ2-1	CASNPLGGSTYNEQFF	TGTGCCAGCAACCCCCTTGGCGGGAGTACCTACAATGAGCAGTTCTTC
TRBD1	TRBV9	-	TRBJ2-2	CASSVGDRGKGELFF	TGTGCCAGCAGCGTAGGGGACAGGGGGAAGGGGGAGCTGTTTTTT